This T cell receptor beta chain is drawn from a study of monozygotic twins with inflammatory bowel disease. On this clonotype: Antigen: not known.

Study-wide findings and caveats: Especially where disease activity was present, IBD patients had fewer clonotypes in common with others than healthy twins did.

The CDR3 loop spans 15 amino acids. Per germline, CDR1 SEHNR and CDR2 FQNEAQ (reference sequence). cDNA for each sample came from eight separate reactions. Each of TCRalpha and TCRbeta cDNA went through two nested PCRs, lasting approximately 16 and 9 cycles. TCRdb re-called the 5' RACE reads and catalogs CDR3 proteins one per entry, DNA excluded. The data show 330,000 or so distinct CDR3 sequences, and the top ten clones hold under 2.5%. Sampling involved one blood draw (2.5 ml) for every donor. The source of this sequence is a human donor with ulcerative colitis or Crohn's disease, or a healthy co-twin of an affected twin (not recorded which). The chain employs TRBV7-9 and TRBJ1-2. Input material: blood. The CDR3 reads CASSLGSSSAYGYTF.